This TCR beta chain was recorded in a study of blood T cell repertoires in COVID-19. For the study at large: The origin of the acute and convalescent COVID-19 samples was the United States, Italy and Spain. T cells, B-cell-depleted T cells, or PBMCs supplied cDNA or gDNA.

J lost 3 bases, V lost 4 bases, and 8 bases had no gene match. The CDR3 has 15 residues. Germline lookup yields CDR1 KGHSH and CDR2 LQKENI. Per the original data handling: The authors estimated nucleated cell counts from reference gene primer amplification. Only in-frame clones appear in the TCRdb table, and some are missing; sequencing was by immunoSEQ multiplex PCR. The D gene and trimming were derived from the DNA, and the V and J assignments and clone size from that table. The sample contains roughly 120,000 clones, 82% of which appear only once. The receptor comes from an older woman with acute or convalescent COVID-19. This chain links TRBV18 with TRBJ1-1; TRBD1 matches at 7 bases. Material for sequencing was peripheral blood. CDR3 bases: TGTGCCAGCTCACAAATTGGGACAGCCGACACTGAAGCTTTCTTT. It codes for CASSQIGTADTEAFF.